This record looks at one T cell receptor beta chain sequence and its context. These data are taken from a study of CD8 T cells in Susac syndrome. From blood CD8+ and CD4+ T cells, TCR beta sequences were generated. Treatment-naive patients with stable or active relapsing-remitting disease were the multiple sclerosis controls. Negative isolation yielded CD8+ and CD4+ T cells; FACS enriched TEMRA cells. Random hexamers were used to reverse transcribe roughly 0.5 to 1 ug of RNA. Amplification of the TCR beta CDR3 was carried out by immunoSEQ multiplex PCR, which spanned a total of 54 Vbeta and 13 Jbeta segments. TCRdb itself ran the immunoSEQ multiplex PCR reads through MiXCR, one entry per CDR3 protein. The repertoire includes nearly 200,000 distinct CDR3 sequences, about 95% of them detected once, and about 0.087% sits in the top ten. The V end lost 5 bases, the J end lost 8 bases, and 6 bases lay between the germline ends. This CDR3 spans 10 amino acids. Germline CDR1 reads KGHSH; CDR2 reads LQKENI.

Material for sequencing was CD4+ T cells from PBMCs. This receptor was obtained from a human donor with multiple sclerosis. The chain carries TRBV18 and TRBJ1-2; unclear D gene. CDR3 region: CASSGRGYTF. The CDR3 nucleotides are TGTGCCAGCTCAGGGCGAGGCTACACCTTC.